Following are 29 T cell receptor beta chains from one sample sequenced in a study of OX40 agonist ivuxolimab in advanced cancers. TCRdb's copy holds only in-frame clones and misses some; the assay was immunoSEQ multiplex PCR. The top ten hold about 30% of the sample, which has approximately 23,000 clones, less than 90% seen once. The material was CD4+ or CD8+ T cells sorted from blood, obtained in a trial of the OX40 agonist ivuxolimab. The receptors come from an adult with an advanced solid tumor such as melanoma, head and neck, liver or kidney cancer.

This sequence joins TRBV15 and TRBJ1-5; 8 bases line up with TRBD1. The CDR3 totals 15 residues. J was trimmed by 4 bases and V by 3 bases; bases with no gene match: 5. Germline V gene sequence: CDR1 LNHNV, CDR2 YYDKDF (reference sequence). CDR3 amino acids: CATSSGGQVNQPQHF. In nucleotides, the CDR3 is TGTGCCACCAGCAGTGGGGGACAGGTTAATCAGCCCCAGCATTTT.

This chain links TRBV29-1 with TRBJ2-2; D might be TRBD2 (5 bases). This CDR3 is 15 amino acids long. Trimming stripped 2 bases from V and 6 bases from J, with 16 bases between. Germline CDR1 SQVTM, CDR2 ANQGSEA. CDR3 protein: CSVERESEFAGELFF. CDR3 nucleotide sequence: TGCAGCGTTGAACGGGAATCGGAGTTTGCCGGGGAGCTGTTTTTT.

CDR3 DNA sequence: TGTGCCAGCAGTTTACATAGCGGAACCCAAGAGACCCAGTACTTC. The encoded protein is CASSLHSGTQETQYF. The genes are TRBV6-5 and TRBJ2-5, with D possibly matching TRBD2 (6 bases). The germline V and J ends were trimmed by 4 bases and 1 base, with 13 bases remaining between them. The V gene's germline CDR1 is MNHEY and CDR2 SVGAGI. The CDR3 totals 15 residues.

The DNA of the CDR3 is TGCGCCAGCAGCCAAGATTTCGCTGGCGGCGGCAACAATGAGCAGTTCTTC. It codes for CASSQDFAGGGNNEQFF. The chain uses TRBV4-1 and TRBJ2-1, with D unresolved. The CDR3 totals 17 residues. Germline lookup yields CDR1 MGHRA and CDR2 YSYEKL. V was trimmed by 0 bases and J by 5 bases, leaving 17 bases between them.

This chain uses TRBV27 with TRBJ2-7; 16 positions match TRBD2. CDR1 and CDR2 from the germline V gene are MNHEY and SMNVEV (reference sequence). With V trimmed by 0 bases and J by 4 bases, 0 bases remained unmatched. The CDR3 has 16 residues. CDR3 residues: CASSLSGLAGGYEQYF. CDR3 in DNA: TGTGCCAGCAGTTTATCGGGACTAGCGGGAGGGTACGAGCAGTACTTC.

The CDR3 is CASSYSGGGAVREQYF. The CDR3, as DNA: TGTGCCAGCAGTTACTCCGGGGGTGGAGCAGTTCGCGAGCAGTACTTC. The V call is TRBV6-5, the J call TRBJ2-7; D is possibly TRBD2 (6 bases). V was shortened by 0 bases and J by 6 bases, with 18 bases between the two germline ends. CDR3 size: 16 residues. Germline CDR1 reads MNHEY; CDR2 reads SVGAGI.

The chain recombines TRBV27 with TRBJ2-1; the D gene is possibly TRBD1 (6 bases). The germline V gene encodes CDR1 MNHEY and CDR2 SMNVEV (reference sequence). This CDR3 contains 14 residues. V was trimmed by 3 bases and J by 2 bases, leaving 8 bases between them. Here the CDR3 DNA reads TGTGCCAGCAGTTTTTACAGGGCCTACAATGAGCAGTTCTTC. Translating it yields CASSFYRAYNEQFF.

The chain couples TRBV11-3 to TRBJ2-1; 9 bases map to TRBD2. Germline CDR1 reads SGHNT; CDR2 reads YENEEA. With V trimmed by 5 bases and J by 6 bases, 17 bases remained unmatched. The CDR3 runs to 18 residues. The CDR3 DNA reads TGTGCCAGCAGCCTTGGGCTCCAAGCGGGAGGATTACGCAATGAGCAGTTCTTC. It encodes CASSLGLQAGGLRNEQFF.

The V and J genes are TRBV19 and TRBJ1-5; 8 positions agree with TRBD1. Losses at the gene ends were 3 bases for V and 8 bases for J; bases not matched to a gene: 9. CDR3 length: 15 amino acids. Germline V lookup: CDR1 LNHDA, CDR2 SQIVND (reference sequence). In DNA, the CDR3 is TGTGCCAGTAGTATTGTTGGACAGGGCGTTGAGCCCCAGCATTTT. Its protein is CASSIVGQGVEPQHF.

The chain joins TRBV29-1 to TRBJ2-2; the D gene is possibly TRBD2 (5 bases). Germline CDR1 is SQVTM and CDR2 is ANQGSEA. The CDR3 runs 13 residues. The V gene lost 5 bases and the J gene lost 6 bases, with 13 bases spanning the gap. CDR3 sequence reads: CSVKGDMAGELFF. CDR3 in DNA: TGCAGCGTTAAGGGAGATATGGCCGGGGAGCTGTTTTTT.

DNA for the CDR3: TGTGCCAGCAGTTTACGAGGGGTATACGAGCAGTACTTC. It codes for CASSLRGVYEQYF. The chain couples TRBV6-1 to TRBJ2-5; D may match TRBD1 or TRBD2 (5 bases each). Near its end, the DNA agrees better with TRBJ2-7, so the J call may be wrong. The CDR3 spans 13 residues. Germline CDR1 MNHNS, CDR2 SASEGT.

V and J are TRBV2 and TRBJ1-2, with TRBD1 matching over 11 bases. In germline, CDR1 is SNHLY, CDR2 FYNNEI. V trimming: 6 bases; J trimming: 8 bases; junction bases outside the gene matches: 14. The CDR3 is made up of 16 amino acids. CDR3 coding DNA: TGTGCCAGCAGCGTGGACAGGGGGCGCCCGGAGTGGGGCTACACCTTC. Translation: CASSVDRGRPEWGYTF.

V gene TRBV6-5 combines with J gene TRBJ1-1; no clear D gene. This CDR3 spans 14 amino acids. Deletions cut 4 bases from V and 5 bases from J, with 14 bases between. Per the germline V gene, CDR1 is MNHEY and CDR2 is SVGAGI. CDR3 residues: CASSFSGEMTEAFF. In DNA, the CDR3 is TGTGCCAGCAGTTTTTCGGGCGAAATGACTGAAGCTTTCTTT.

The chain carries TRBV5-5 and TRBJ1-1; weak D call: TRBD1 (6 bases). The CDR3 has 11 residues. CDR1 and CDR2 from the germline V gene are SGHKS and YYEKEE (reference sequence). The V end lost 5 bases, the J end lost 7 bases, and 9 bases lay between the germline ends. The CDR3 protein is CASRRTVEAFF. In nucleotides, the CDR3 is TGTGCCAGCAGGAGGACAGTTGAAGCTTTCTTT.

The chain joins TRBV7-9 to TRBJ2-5, with 8 positions matching TRBD1. Per the germline V gene, CDR1 is SEHNR and CDR2 is FQNEAQ (reference sequence). The length of the CDR3 is 16 residues. The V gene end was trimmed by 0 bases and the J gene end by 3 bases; junction bases not matched to a gene: 6. The CDR3 region is CASSLANRGLEETQYF. DNA of the CDR3: TGTGCCAGCAGCTTAGCGAACAGGGGGTTGGAAGAGACCCAGTACTTC.

The chain recombines TRBV5-1 with TRBJ2-2, with no clear D. The CDR3 has 13 amino acids. V gave up 0 bases and J gave up 6 bases, with 6 bases separating them. Germline V gene lookup returns CDR1 SGHRS and CDR2 YFSETQ. The DNA of the CDR3 is TGCGCCAGCAGCTTGGTACGGGCCGGGGAGCTGTTTTTT. Translated, it gives CASSLVRAGELFF.

This chain connects TRBV19 to TRBJ2-3; TRBD2 is a possible D gene (5 bases). Germline loops: CDR1 LNHDA, CDR2 SQIVND (reference sequence). Deletions cut 4 bases from V and 3 bases from J, with 14 bases between. This CDR3 has 15 residues. The CDR3 loop is CASSRASTGTDTQYF. Here the CDR3 DNA reads TGTGCCAGTAGTAGAGCCTCAACGGGAACAGATACGCAGTATTTT.

This chain links TRBV19 with TRBJ2-7; tentative D call: TRBD1 (6 bases). CDR1 is LNHDA and CDR2 is SQIVND in the germline V gene (reference sequence). The CDR3 extends over 16 amino acids. Trimming removed 5 bases from V and 2 bases from J, with 19 bases in between. This CDR3 is CASSGTQGIRTYEQYF. The CDR3 region has the DNA TGTGCCAGTAGTGGAACACAGGGAATTCGGACCTACGAGCAGTACTTC. The whole variable domain, filled in from reference TRBV19 and TRBJ2-7, reads DGGITQSPKYLFRKEGQNVTLSCEQNLNHDAMYWYRQDPGQGLRLIYYSQIVNDFQKGDIAEGYSVSREKKESFPLTVTSAQKNPTAFYLCASSGTQGIRTYEQYFGPGTRLTVT.

This chain links TRBV9 with TRBJ2-2, with TRBD2 identical over 11 bases. The V gene's germline CDR1 is SGDLS and CDR2 YYNGEE. After removal of 3 bases from V and 3 bases from J, the junction contained 7 bases not matched to a gene. The CDR3 loop spans 17 amino acids. The CDR3 bases are TGTGCCAGCAGCGGATCCCGACTAGCGGGGTACACCGGGGAGCTGTTTTTT. It specifies CASSGSRLAGYTGELFF.

The V gene is TRBV30, the J gene TRBJ1-4; TRBD1 is a possible D gene (6 bases). The CDR3 length is 13 residues. CDR1 GTSNPN and CDR2 SVGIG come from the germline V gene (reference sequence). V dropped 3 bases and J dropped 8 bases, with 13 bases sitting between them. CDR3 coding DNA: TGTGCCTGGAGCCGCGGACAGATGGAAAAACTGTTTTTT. This codes for CAWSRGQMEKLFF. The whole variable domain, filled in from reference TRBV30 and TRBJ1-4, reads SQTIHQWPATLVQPVGSPLSLECTVEGTSNPNLYWYRQAAGRGLQLLFYSVGIGQISSEVPQNLSASRPQDRQFILSSKKLLLSDSGFYLCAWSRGQMEKLFFGSGTQLSVL.

J is TRBJ1-2 and V is TRBV25-1; D is undetermined. With 4 bases removed from V and 0 bases from J, the gap between germline ends came to 12 bases. Germline V gene data show CDR1 as MGHDK and CDR2 as SYGVNS. The CDR3 is 15 amino acids. DNA of the CDR3: TGTGCCAGCAGTGCCCGGGTCCCACCTAACTATGGCTACACCTTC. Translation gives CASSARVPPNYGYTF.

V and J are TRBV6-5 and TRBJ1-2; 9 nucleotides line up with TRBD1. The CDR3 covers 16 residues. Germline-derived CDR1 and CDR2 are MNHEY and SVGAGI. V was pared by 0 bases and J by 6 bases, with 8 bases of the junction left unmatched. The CDR3 spells CASSYSPDRGGDGYTF. For the CDR3, the DNA is TGTGCCAGCAGTTACTCTCCGGACAGGGGAGGAGATGGCTACACCTTC.

The chain recombines TRBV6-6 with TRBJ1-1; D is perhaps TRBD1 (5 bases). Germline V lookup: CDR1 MNHNY, CDR2 SVGAGI (reference sequence). V was shortened by 5 bases and J by 7 bases, with 14 bases between the two germline ends. CDR3 size: 13 residues. CDR3 sequence: CASSPQGGGEAFF. As DNA, the CDR3 is TGTGCCAGCAGTCCCCAGGGAGGTGGTGAAGCTTTCTTT.

The chain uses TRBV9 and TRBJ2-3; tentatively, D is TRBD1 or TRBD2 (5 bases each). V lost 0 bases, J lost 5 bases, and 22 bases lay in between. Germline assignment: CDR1 SGDLS and CDR2 YYNGEE. The length of the CDR3 is 18 residues. The CDR3 protein is CASSVGGVLPANQDTQYF. Here the CDR3 DNA reads TGTGCCAGCAGCGTAGGAGGGGTGCTCCCCGCGAATCAAGATACGCAGTATTTT.

CDR3: CASSPTGSQPQHF. Written as DNA, the CDR3 is TGTGCCAGCAGTCCCACAGGATCTCAGCCCCAGCATTTT. This chain connects TRBV28 to TRBJ1-5, with a weak D call TRBD1 (5 bases). Between the trimmed V and J ends, which lost 5 bases and 6 bases, there was a span of 11 bases. The length of the CDR3 is 13 residues. Germline-derived CDR1 and CDR2 are MDHEN and SYDVKM.

The chain recombines TRBV6-5 with TRBJ2-7; 7 nucleotides align to TRBD1. J gave up 6 bases and V 2 bases, and 13 bases lay outside the gene matches. Looked up from germline, CDR1 is MNHEY and CDR2 is SVGAGI. CDR3 length: 16 amino acids. The CDR3 nucleotides are TGTGCCAGCAGTTACACAAGTCGTTGGACAGGAACCGAGCAGTACTTC. Protein product: CASSYTSRWTGTEQYF.

V gene TRBV9 combines with J gene TRBJ1-3; 7 nucleotides align to TRBD1. Germline V lookup: CDR1 SGDLS, CDR2 YYNGEE. J was trimmed by 7 bases and V by 3 bases; bases with no gene match: 13. The CDR3 is made up of 16 amino acids. CDR3 DNA sequence: TGTGCCAGCAGCGACCTGACAGGGAATAAGTTGAACACCATATATTTT. Its translation: CASSDLTGNKLNTIYF.

This rearrangement joins TRBV6-5 to TRBJ2-7; D is ambiguous. CDR3 size: 14 residues. V lost 9 bases, J lost 0 bases, and 15 bases lay in between. The germline gives CDR1 MNHEY, CDR2 SVGAGI. CDR3 sequence: CASGPLATSYEQYF. The DNA for the CDR3 is TGTGCCAGTGGCCCCTTGGCTACCTCCTACGAGCAGTACTTC.

This clone occurred once. This rearrangement joins TRBV11-1 to TRBJ2-2, with D tentatively TRBD2 (5 bases). From germline, CDR1 is SGHAT and CDR2 FQDESV (reference sequence). This CDR3 is 15 amino acids long. The V end lost 1 base, the J end lost 4 bases, and 10 bases lay between the germline ends. The CDR3: CASSLVGMFTGELFF. The CDR3 nucleotides read TGTGCCAGCAGCTTAGTCGGGATGTTCACCGGGGAGCTGTTTTTT.